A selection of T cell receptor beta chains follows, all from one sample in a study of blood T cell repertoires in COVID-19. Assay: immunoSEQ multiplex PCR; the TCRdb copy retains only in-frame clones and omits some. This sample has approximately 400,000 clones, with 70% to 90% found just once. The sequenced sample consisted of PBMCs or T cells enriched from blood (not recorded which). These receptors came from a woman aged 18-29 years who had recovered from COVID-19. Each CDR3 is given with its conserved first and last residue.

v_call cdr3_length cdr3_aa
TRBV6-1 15 CASSPEHRETDTQYF
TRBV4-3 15 CASSQDPATNEKLFF
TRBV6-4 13 CASSDTENSPLHF
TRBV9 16 CASSHSSGNGGNTIYF
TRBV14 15 CASSQDSGPATEAFF
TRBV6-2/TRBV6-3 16 CASSSGRLAGTYEQYF
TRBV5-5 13 CASSSAGGETQYF
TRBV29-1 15 CSVVGTDLANYGYTF
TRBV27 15 CASSRRVTSLYEQYF
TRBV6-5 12 CASRVAHAEAFF
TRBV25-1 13 CASSSAGVHEQFF
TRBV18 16 CASSLPGLTSQETQYF
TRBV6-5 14 CASRRGTGGTEAFF
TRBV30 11 CAWSVGGTAFF
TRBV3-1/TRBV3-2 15 CASSQVQGSNQPQHF
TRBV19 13 CASSDQGRGRAFF
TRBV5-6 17 CASSLAGSMEVWTEAFF
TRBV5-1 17 CASSLALAGGFYNEQFF
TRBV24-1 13 CATSSARGETQYF
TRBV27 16 CASPAPAEGGNSPLHF
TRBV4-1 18 CASSRQTSGGALTYEQYF
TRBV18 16 CASSPLDRVSSYEQYF
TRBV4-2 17 CASSQDYASGGEETQYF
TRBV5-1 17 CASSRYLTTRTGTEAFF
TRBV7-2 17 CASSLVAGGHGTDTQYF
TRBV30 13 CAWIGDFSYEQYF
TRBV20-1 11 CSALDRKEAFF
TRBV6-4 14 CASSPDRADSPLHF
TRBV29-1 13 CSVTRDPNTEAFF
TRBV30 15 CAWSQTGERGNEQFF
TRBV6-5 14 CASSFDWSGRPRDF
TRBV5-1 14 CASRGRTMNTEAFF
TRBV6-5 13 CASSSDRVSPLHF
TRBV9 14 CASSVGFRGDGYTF
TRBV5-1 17 CASSPGGSGGFYNEQFF
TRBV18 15 CASSPNRDRSYEQYF
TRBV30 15 CAWSLGGALGYGYTF
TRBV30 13 CAWSKGANTEAFF
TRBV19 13 CASTNGYNSPLHF
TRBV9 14 CASSVTSGYNEQFF
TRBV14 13 CASSQRRWYGYTF
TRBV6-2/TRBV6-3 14 CASSLRQGPYEQYF
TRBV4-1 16 CASSQGPLAGADEQFF
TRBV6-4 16 CASSDSSGQSSYEQYF
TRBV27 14 CASSQEGSNEKLFF
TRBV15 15 CATSGGLAGVETQYF
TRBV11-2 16 CASSLAEERGGETQYF
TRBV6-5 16 CASSYGTGGSYNEQFF
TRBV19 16 CASSGESGWTNQPQHF
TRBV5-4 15 CASSSDHPGGETQYF
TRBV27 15 CASSLEGGPGNTIYF
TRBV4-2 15 CASSQGVQGGETQYF
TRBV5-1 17 CASSYSGTGGSNYGYTF
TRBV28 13 CASRGAEGDTQYF